This TCR beta chain was identified in a study of Ad26.COV2.S vaccination and SARS-CoV-2 variants. Notes on this clone: Its specificity is not known.

The method was immunoSEQ multiplex PCR; TCRdb's version includes in-frame clones alone and lacks a portion of them. Here the sample spans 400,000 to 450,000 clones, 92% being singletons. Study findings and constraints: There was reportedly substantial breadth in spike-specific CD8+ and CD4+ T cell responses after vaccination.

Treatment in this sample: 19 received Ad26.COV2.S at low or high dose, single or two shots; several received placebo; per-sample allocation not given. Specimens were obtained on day 63 following the first vaccine or placebo injection. Germline values: CDR1 SGHNT, CDR2 YYREEE (reference sequence). The V and J ends lost 1 base and 2 bases respectively, with 0 bases between them. This CDR3 region has 11 residues. The J gene is TRBJ1-1, the V gene TRBV5-4; unclear D gene. The sequence came from a person aged 18-60 years who received the Ad26.COV2.S COVID-19 vaccine or a placebo. This specimen consisted of peripheral blood, obtained in a trial of Ad26.COV2.S vaccine versus placebo. CDR3 DNA: TGTGCCAGCAGCTTGAACACTGAAGCTTTCTTT. It translates to CASSLNTEAFF.